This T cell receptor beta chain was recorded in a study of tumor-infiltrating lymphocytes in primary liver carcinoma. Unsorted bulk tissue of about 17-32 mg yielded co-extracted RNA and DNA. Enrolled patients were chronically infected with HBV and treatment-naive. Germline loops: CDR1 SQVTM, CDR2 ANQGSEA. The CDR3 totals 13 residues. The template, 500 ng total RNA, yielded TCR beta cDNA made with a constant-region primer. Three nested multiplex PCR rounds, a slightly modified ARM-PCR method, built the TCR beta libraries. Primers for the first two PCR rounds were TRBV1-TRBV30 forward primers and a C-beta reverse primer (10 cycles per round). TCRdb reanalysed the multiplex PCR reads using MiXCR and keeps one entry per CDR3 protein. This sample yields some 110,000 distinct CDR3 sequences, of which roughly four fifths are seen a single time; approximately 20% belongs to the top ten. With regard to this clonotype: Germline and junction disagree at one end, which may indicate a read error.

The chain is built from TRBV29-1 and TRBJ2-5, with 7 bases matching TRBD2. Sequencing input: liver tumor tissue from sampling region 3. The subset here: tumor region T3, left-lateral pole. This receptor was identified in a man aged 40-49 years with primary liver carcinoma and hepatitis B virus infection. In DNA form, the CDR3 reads TGCAGCGTTGAAGGGACTAGGAGGGAGACCCAGTGCTTC. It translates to CSVEGTRRETQCF. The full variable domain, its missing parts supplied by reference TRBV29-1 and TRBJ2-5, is SAVISQKPSRDICQRGTSLTIQCQVDSQVTMMFWYRQQPGQSLTLIATANQGSEATYESGFVIDKFPISRPNLTFSTLTVSNMSPEDSSIYLCSVEGTRRETQCFGPGTRLLVL.